Shown below are 27 T cell receptor beta chains from a single sample sequenced in a study of blood T cells in healthy people across ages. Combining a sample-barcoded 5' primer with a J-beta primer mix, a second PCR ran for about 7 to 12 cycles. From the 5' RACE reads, TCRdb called clonotypes with MiXCR, one entry per CDR3 protein. The table shows 1.5 million to 2 million distinct CDR3 sequences, with roughly 30% occurring only once. Sequenced: blood. Every receptor here comes from a woman between 25 and 40 years old in good health.

This clonotype was detected only a few times. The chain uses TRBV28 and TRBJ1-2, with D uncertain. V lost 5 bases and J 2 bases, leaving 6 bases between the germline ends. The CDR3 has 12 amino acids. The germline CDR1 and CDR2 sequences are MDHEN and SYDVKM. CDR3 in DNA: TGTGCCAGCAGTAATCCGAACTATGGCTACACCTTC. Its protein is CASSNPNYGYTF.

V is TRBV7-2 and J is TRBJ2-2; D possibly matches TRBD1 or TRBD2 (6 bases each). Trimming cost V 5 bases and J 8 bases, with 21 bases left between them. Germline CDR1 SGHTA, CDR2 FQGNSA. This CDR3 spans 16 amino acids. The CDR3: CASSQRGLAGPGELFF. Written as DNA, the CDR3 is TGTGCCAGCAGCCAACGGGGGCTAGCCGGACCGGGGGAGCTGTTTTTT.

The rearrangement links TRBV7-2 to TRBJ2-1; possible D gene TRBD2, 6 bases. V lost 5 bases and J 8 bases, leaving 16 bases between the germline ends. The CDR3 is 14 amino acids. Germline CDR1 reads SGHTA; CDR2 reads FQGNSA. CDR3 sequence: CASSPPGGEHEQFF. DNA of the CDR3: TGTGCCAGCAGCCCCCCGGGCGGGGAACATGAGCAGTTCTTC. Based on the CDR3 plus reference TRBV7-2 and TRBJ2-1, the full variable domain is GAGVSQSPSNKVTEKGKDVELRCDPISGHTALYWYRQSLGQGLEFLIYFQGNSAPDKSGLPSDRFSAERTGGSVSTLTIQRTQQEDSAVYLCASSPPGGEHEQFFGPGTRLTVL.

This sequence joins TRBV12-3 or TRBV12-4 and TRBJ2-3, with a possible D match to TRBD1 (6 bases). The CDR3 has 14 residues. The V and J ends lost 4 bases and 6 bases respectively, with 14 bases between them. In nucleotides, the CDR3 is TGTGCCAGCAGTTCTTGGGACAAGGGGGATACGCAGTATTTT. Translated, it gives CASSSWDKGDTQYF.

V usage is TRBV28 and J usage is TRBJ2-3, with TRBD1 identical over 12 bases. CDR1 is MDHEN and CDR2 is SYDVKM in the germline V gene. Trimming took 7 bases from V and 1 from J; bases not matched to a gene: 6. The CDR3 contains 16 residues. The CDR3 DNA sequence: TGTGCCAGCACATCCGGGACAGGGGGCGGCACAGATACGCAGTATTTT. The encoded protein is CASTSGTGGGTDTQYF.

This rearrangement joins TRBV7-2 to TRBJ1-1, with 7 bases fitting TRBD1. V shed 0 bases and J 5 bases; nucleotides not matched to a gene: 6. Germline V gives CDR1 SGHTA, CDR2 FQGNSA. The CDR3 sequence is 15 residues long. CDR3 sequence (DNA): TGTGCCAGCAGCTTAGCGACAGGGATTTGGACTGAAGCTTTCTTT. This gives the protein CASSLATGIWTEAFF.

This clonotype appeared many times. The DNA for the CDR3 is TGCAGCGTCAAGGTCAACACAGATACGCAGTATTTT. It encodes CSVKVNTDTQYF. The V call is TRBV29-1, the J call TRBJ2-3; D remains ambiguous. Germline V gene lookup returns CDR1 SQVTM and CDR2 ANQGSEA. The CDR3 contains 12 residues. Trimming shortened V by 6 bases and J by 2 bases, and 9 bases separated the two germline ends.

This clonotype was seen only a few times. The chain has TRBV3-1 and TRBJ2-5, with D possibly being TRBD1 or TRBD2 (5 bases each). The CDR3 consists of 16 residues. The germline CDR1 and CDR2 sequences are LGHDT and YNNKEL (reference sequence). V dropped 4 bases and J dropped 3 bases, with 18 bases sitting between them. CDR3 residues: CASSRKVPGPEETQYF. In nucleotides, the CDR3 is TGTGCCAGCAGCCGAAAAGTCCCGGGACCCGAAGAGACCCAGTACTTC.

The chain links TRBV6-1 to TRBJ1-2; a possible D gene is TRBD1 (6 bases). Trimming removed 0 bases at V and 8 bases at J, with 16 bases between. The CDR3 extends over 15 amino acids. The V gene's germline CDR1 is MNHNS and CDR2 SASEGT. The CDR3: CASSEASQGVTGYTF. CDR3 DNA sequence: TGTGCCAGCAGTGAAGCGTCACAGGGAGTAACGGGCTACACCTTC.

This chain's CDR3 is CASSLERGLRETQYF. The CDR3 coding sequence is TGCGCCAGCAGCTTGGAGCGGGGCCTACGGGAGACCCAGTACTTC. The V call is TRBV5-1, the J call TRBJ2-5, with 7 bases that match TRBD2. Germline CDR1 and CDR2: SGHRS and YFSETQ. CDR3 length: 15 residues. J lost 5 bases, V lost 0 bases, and 7 bases had no gene match.

The V call is TRBV28, the J call TRBJ1-4, with D hard to call. Germline assignment: CDR1 MDHEN and CDR2 SYDVKM. This CDR3 spans 15 amino acids. Trimming shortened V by 3 bases and J by 7 bases, and 15 bases separated the two germline ends. This CDR3 reads CASSLPGVRAEKLFF. In DNA form, the CDR3 reads TGTGCCAGCAGTTTGCCCGGGGTACGGGCTGAAAAACTGTTTTTT.

The chain combines TRBV7-6 with TRBJ1-1, with D perhaps matching TRBD1 (5 bases). The CDR3 extends over 16 amino acids. Trimming took 0 bases from V and 1 from J, leaving 12 bases between them. CDR1 SGHVS and CDR2 FNYEAQ come from the germline V gene. The CDR3 here is CASSLAGELRNTEAFF. Written as DNA, the CDR3 is TGTGCCAGCAGCTTAGCAGGGGAACTCAGGAACACTGAAGCTTTCTTT.

A few counts support this clonotype. V usage is TRBV3-1 and J usage is TRBJ2-2, with TRBD2 identical over 8 bases. V lost 3 bases and J lost 6; bases outside the gene matches: 9. Germline V lookup: CDR1 LGHDT, CDR2 YNNKEL (reference sequence). The CDR3 has 16 amino acids. The CDR3 sequence is CASSHRARGGAGELFF. For the CDR3, the DNA is TGTGCCAGCAGCCATAGGGCACGGGGGGGAGCCGGGGAGCTGTTTTTT.

In its sample, this clonotype was seen a few times. The V gene is TRBV29-1, the J gene TRBJ2-3; 7 bases map to TRBD2. Germline assignment: CDR1 SQVTM and CDR2 ANQGSEA. J lost 5 bases, V lost 6 bases, and 8 bases had no gene match. This CDR3 comprises 13 residues. Written as DNA, the CDR3 is TGCAGCGTGGGGAGGGGTAGTAGAGATACGCAGTATTTT. Its protein product is CSVGRGSRDTQYF.

This chain joins TRBV5-1 and TRBJ2-7; TRBD2 agrees at 14 bases. V dropped 4 bases and J dropped 7; count of bases not matched to a gene: 7. This CDR3 has 15 residues. CDR1 and CDR2 from the germline V gene are SGHRS and YFSETQ. For the CDR3, the DNA is TGCGCCAGCAGCCCCCAGGGACTAGCGGGGGAGGAGCAGTACTTC. It translates to CASSPQGLAGEEQYF. The whole variable domain, filled in from reference TRBV5-1 and TRBJ2-7, reads KAGVTQTPRYLIKTRGQQVTLSCSPISGHRSVSWYQQTPGQGLQFLFEYFSETQRNKGNFPGRFSGRQFSNSRSEMNVSTLELGDSALYLCASSPQGLAGEEQYFGPGTRLTVT.

The J gene is TRBJ2-1, the V gene TRBV20-1; the D is unclear. The CDR3 contains 11 residues. CDR1 DFQATT and CDR2 SNEGSKA come from the germline V gene (reference sequence). The CDR3 region has the DNA TGCAGCGCTGAATCGTTCGATGAGCAGTTCTTC. Protein: CSAESFDEQFF.

This clonotype occurred a few times. The rearrangement uses TRBV4-1 and TRBJ2-3; possible D gene TRBD2, 7 bases. Germline CDR1 reads MGHRA; CDR2 reads YSYEKL. Trimming removed 4 bases from V and 2 bases from J, with 22 bases in between. The CDR3 spans 18 residues. The CDR3 DNA is TGCGCCAGCAGCCGAGGACGGGGGGCCTCCCCTTCCACAGATACGCAGTATTTT. Translating it yields CASSRGRGASPSTDTQYF.

This rearrangement joins TRBV4-2 to TRBJ2-3; D might be TRBD2 (5 bases). V was clipped by 0 bases and J by 0 bases, with 7 bases between them. The germline CDR1 and CDR2 sequences are LGHNA and YNFKEQ. CDR3 length: 15 amino acids. The CDR3 reads CASSQEGLSTDTQYF. The CDR3 coding sequence is TGTGCCAGCAGCCAAGAAGGACTCAGCACAGATACGCAGTATTTT.

This sequence joins TRBV7-2 and TRBJ1-1; 8 bases map to TRBD1. This CDR3 contains 13 residues. In germline, CDR1 is SGHTA, CDR2 FQGNSA. After removal of 5 bases from V and 7 bases from J, the junction contained 6 bases not matched to a gene. The CDR3 protein is CASSLGQEDEAFF. CDR3 nucleotide sequence: TGTGCCAGCAGCCTGGGACAGGAGGATGAAGCTTTCTTT.

CDR3 sequence reads: CASSISRGQETQYF. CDR3 in DNA: TGTGCCAGCAGCATCTCCAGGGGGCAAGAGACCCAGTACTTC. The V and J genes are TRBV7-2 and TRBJ2-5; 7 nucleotides line up with TRBD1. With V trimmed by 5 bases and J by 2 bases, 5 bases remained unmatched. Per germline, CDR1 SGHTA and CDR2 FQGNSA. The CDR3 covers 14 residues.

This clonotype was seen many times. The V gene is TRBV3-1, the J gene TRBJ2-7; unclear D gene. CDR3 length: 12 residues. Trimming shortened V by 3 bases and J by 2 bases, and 5 bases separated the two germline ends. Germline CDR1 and CDR2: LGHDT and YNNKEL (reference sequence). Here the CDR3 reads CASSQVTYEQYF. In nucleotides, the CDR3 is TGTGCCAGCAGCCAGGTTACCTACGAGCAGTACTTC.

This clonotype came up a few times. The chain combines TRBV7-2 with TRBJ2-7; maybe TRBD2 (6 bases). This CDR3 has 16 amino acids. V lost 8 bases and J lost 0, with 20 bases in between. Germline CDR1 is SGHTA and CDR2 is FQGNSA. The CDR3 spells CASGSPGTLNSYEQYF. The CDR3 bases are TGTGCCAGCGGCTCCCCCGGGACTCTAAACTCCTACGAGCAGTACTTC.

This clonotype occurred a few times. The chain couples TRBV19 to TRBJ2-3; no definite D call. Germline V gene lookup returns CDR1 LNHDA and CDR2 SQIVND (reference sequence). The length of the CDR3 is 12 residues. V dropped 3 bases and J dropped 1 base, with 2 bases sitting between them. The CDR3 DNA sequence: TGTGCCAGTAGTATGGGCACAGATACGCAGTATTTT. Protein: CASSMGTDTQYF.

The rearrangement links TRBV5-6 to TRBJ2-3; 8 nucleotides agree with TRBD2. The V and J ends lost 0 bases and 3 bases, in that order; junction bases with no gene match: 6. In germline, CDR1 is SGHDT, CDR2 YYEEEE. The CDR3 totals 16 residues. This chain's CDR3 is CASSLVPTGGTDTQYF. The CDR3 DNA follows: TGTGCCAGCAGCTTGGTTCCAACGGGAGGGACAGATACGCAGTATTTT.

This clonotype appeared many times. Sequence at one end of the junction differs from germline and may be a read error. V and J are TRBV5-1 and TRBJ2-5; D is uncertain. Germline-derived CDR1 and CDR2 are SGHRS and YFSETQ. The length of the CDR3 is 11 residues. The DNA for the CDR3 is TGTGCCAGCAGCGTCCAAGAGACCCAGTACTTC. This sequence encodes CASSVQETQYF.

This rearrangement joins TRBV20-1 to TRBJ2-3; either TRBD1 or TRBD2 may fit D (5 bases each). Germline V gene lookup returns CDR1 DFQATT and CDR2 SNEGSKA (reference sequence). The ends were cut back, 5 bases at V and 6 bases at J, with 12 bases in the middle. The CDR3 has 12 residues. CDR3 nucleotide sequence: TGCAGTGCTCCGCCGGGACGGGATACGCAGTATTTT. Protein product: CSAPPGRDTQYF.

This clonotype was detected ten times or more. CDR3 DNA: TGCGCCAGCAGCACGTCCGGGACAGGTCCTTATCAGCCCCAGCATTTT. Its protein is CASSTSGTGPYQPQHF. J is TRBJ1-5 and V is TRBV4-3; 8 bases map to TRBD1. This CDR3 has 16 residues. J gave up 5 bases and V 5 bases, and 11 bases lay outside the gene matches. The germline gives CDR1 LGHNA, CDR2 YSLEER.